Listed below are T cell receptor beta chains from one sample, sequenced in a study of T-cell memory formation after mild COVID-19. One entry per CDR3 protein results from TCRdb running MiXCR on the 5' RACE reads. This sample has 200,000 or so distinct CDR3 sequences, with 16% found just once. The sample was PBMCs or a T cell subset sorted from them (not recorded which). The receptor set was obtained from an adult woman who had mild COVID-19 (a few samples of this study predate the infection). Cell type and time point are not known. CDR3s include the opening cysteine and the closing phenylalanine or tryptophan. The D gene is left open where the match is weak. Only some rows state a clone size, as once, few, many or a class for expanded clones.

clone size	V gene	J gene	D gene	CDR3 DNA	CDR3 protein
-	TRBV6-6	TRBJ2-7	-	TGTGCCACCCAGGGGCCTTCGGACTACGAGCAGTACTTC	CATQGPSDYEQYF
few	TRBV20-1	TRBJ2-5	TRBD1	TGCAGTGCTACCCCTGACACAGGGGTACGGGAGACCCAGTACTTC	CSATPDTGVRETQYF
many	TRBV5-1	TRBJ2-7	TRBD1	TGCGCCAGCAGATCTCCGGGACAGGGGCCCTACGAGCAGTACTTC	CASRSPGQGPYEQYF
few	TRBV5-5	TRBJ1-2	-	TGTGCCAGCAGCTTGGCGCAGGGTGGCGGCTACACCTTC	CASSLAQGGGYTF
few	TRBV30	TRBJ1-2	TRBD1	TGTGCCTGGGCGCCGGGGACAGCGAACTACACCTTC	CAWAPGTANYTF
-	TRBV5-5	TRBJ2-4	-	TGTGCCAGCAGCTTTATCAGAGCGTCCAAAAACATTCAGTACTTC	CASSFIRASKNIQYF
few	TRBV9	TRBJ2-1	-	TGTGCCAGCAGCAGGCGAACTCATGAGCAGTTCTTC	CASSRRTHEQFF
-	TRBV5-8	TRBJ1-3	-	TGTGCCAGCAGCTTGAGCCTAGCCTCTGGAAACACCATATATTTT	CASSLSLASGNTIYF
-	TRBV9	TRBJ2-1	TRBD2	TGTGCCAGCAGCGTAGTAGCGGGAGGGCCGGGTAATGAGCAGTTCTTC	CASSVVAGGPGNEQFF
-	TRBV5-1	TRBJ1-2	TRBD1	TGCGCCAGCCGAACAGGGGGATCAAATGGCTACACCTTC	CASRTGGSNGYTF
-	TRBV10-3	TRBJ2-1	-	TGTGCCATCAGTGAATCAAGCAATGAGCAGTTCTTC	CAISESSNEQFF
many	TRBV7-8	TRBJ2-2	-	TGTGCCAGCAGGAAGCCGGGACAGAACACCGGGGAGCTGTTTTTT	CASRKPGQNTGELFF
many	TRBV5-1	TRBJ2-1	-	TGCGCCAGCAGTCCAGGCAGTTCCTACAATGAGCAGTTCTTC	CASSPGSSYNEQFF
few	TRBV6-5	TRBJ1-1	-	TGTGCCAGCAGTTACTCAGCGGGGACGGGGGTCGGGAACACTGAAGCTTTCTTT	CASSYSAGTGVGNTEAFF
once	TRBV6-2/TRBV6-3	TRBJ2-5	-	TGTGCCAGCAGCCCCGACTTTAAGAGGACAGAGACCCAGTACTTC	CASSPDFKRTETQYF
few	TRBV5-1	TRBJ1-1	-	TGCGCCAGCAGCTTGGATCAACTTGAAGCTTTCTTT	CASSLDQLEAFF
-	TRBV3-1	TRBJ2-1	TRBD2	TGTGCCAGCAGCCTGCGGACTAGCTGGAAGGAGGAGCAGTTCTTC	CASSLRTSWKEEQFF
-	TRBV5-1	TRBJ2-3	-	TGCGCCAGCAGCTTGGCTTGGGGAAGGAGGGCAGATACGCAGTATTTT	CASSLAWGRRADTQYF
many	TRBV7-8	TRBJ2-1	TRBD1	TGTGCCTCCTCTGGGGGACAGGCTTTCAATGAGCAGTTCTTC	CASSGGQAFNEQFF
few	TRBV12-3/TRBV12-4	TRBJ2-1	TRBD2	TGTGCCAGCAGGGCGGGAGGTCGATCCTACAATGAGCAGTTCTTC	CASRAGGRSYNEQFF
-	TRBV20-1	TRBJ2-1	-	TGCAGTGCTAGACGCCCTGGGACAACAACTCTTAATGAGCAGTTCTTC	CSARRPGTTTLNEQFF
-	TRBV27	TRBJ1-2	-	TGTGCCAGCAGTTTCCGGGGCTATAACTATGGCTACACCTTC	CASSFRGYNYGYTF
-	TRBV20-1	TRBJ1-1	TRBD1	TGCAGTGCTAGAGAGGGACAGGACGAAGCTTTCTTT	CSAREGQDEAFF
-	TRBV7-3	TRBJ2-1	TRBD2	TGTGCCAGCAGCTTATTATTACGCCGGTCCGGGACTAGCGGGAGACGGGCCTACAATGAGCAGTTCTTC	CASSLLLRRSGTSGRRAYNEQFF
-	TRBV5-4	TRBJ2-7	TRBD2	TGTGCCAGCAGCAATTCCGGAGCGGGGGACCTCTCCTACGAGCAGTACTTC	CASSNSGAGDLSYEQYF
-	TRBV12-3/TRBV12-4	TRBJ1-2	-	TGTGCCAGCTTTACAGACAAGAGCTATGGCTACACCTTC	CASFTDKSYGYTF
few	TRBV18	TRBJ2-6	-	TGTGCCAGCTCACCATCGGGGGCCAACGTCCTGACTTTC	CASSPSGANVLTF
-	TRBV10-3	TRBJ2-1	-	TGTGCCATCAGTGAACTCGGGACAACTTACAATGAGCAGTTCTTC	CAISELGTTYNEQFF
few	TRBV30	TRBJ1-1	-	TGTGCCTGGAGTCTCCACGAAAACACTGAAGCTTTCTTT	CAWSLHENTEAFF
-	TRBV7-2	TRBJ1-6	-	TGTGCCAGCAGCTCCCTGTGGGGGTCCAGTTCACCCCTCCACTTT	CASSSLWGSSSPLHF
many	TRBV20-1	TRBJ2-5	-	TGCAGTGCTAGTGTCCAGAGGGAGACCCAGTACTTC	CSASVQRETQYF
few	TRBV10-3	TRBJ2-3	-	TGTGCCATCGACGGGGGCGGGATCGGTACAGATACGCAGTATTTT	CAIDGGGIGTDTQYF
few	TRBV7-6	TRBJ2-5	TRBD2	TGTGCCAGCAGCTTCGGACTAGCGGGGGGGGAGACCCAGTACTTC	CASSFGLAGGETQYF
few	TRBV2	TRBJ2-5	TRBD2	TGTGCCAGCAGTGAAGGTCAGACTAGCGGGAGACACGAGACCCAGTACTTC	CASSEGQTSGRHETQYF
many	TRBV5-1	TRBJ2-7	TRBD1	TGCGCCAGCAGCTTGAGACAGGGGGACGCTTCGCAGTACTTC	CASSLRQGDASQYF
-	TRBV5-6	TRBJ2-2	-	TGTGCCAGCAGCTCTTTAGCGGAACAGAGGACCGGGGAGCTGTTTTTT	CASSSLAEQRTGELFF
-	TRBV24-1	TRBJ2-5	-	TGTGCCACCAGTGATACCCGGCGGCCCCAAGAGACCCAGTACTTC	CATSDTRRPQETQYF
-	TRBV18	TRBJ2-1	-	TGTGCCAGCTCACCACTGTCCAGAGGGGAGCAGTTCTTC	CASSPLSRGEQFF
few	TRBV28	TRBJ2-7	TRBD1	TGTGCCAGCAGCACAACCGGGACAGGGATTCCAGGCGAGCAGTACTTC	CASSTTGTGIPGEQYF
few	TRBV7-2	TRBJ2-5	TRBD2	TGTGCCAGCAGCTTAGTCCAGCGGGAGGACAAAGAGACCCAGTACTTC	CASSLVQREDKETQYF
-	TRBV7-9	TRBJ2-3	TRBD2	TGTGCCAGCAGCGCCCCGGGGGGGCTGGATACGCAGTATTTT	CASSAPGGLDTQYF
many	TRBV29-1	TRBJ2-3	TRBD2	TGCAGCGCGACTAGCGGCTACACAGATACGCAGTATTTT	CSATSGYTDTQYF
many	TRBV7-9	TRBJ1-5	-	TGTGCCAGCAGCTTAGAAGGCACGTATAGCAATCAGCCCCAGCATTTT	CASSLEGTYSNQPQHF
few	TRBV3-1	TRBJ1-1	-	TGTGCCAGCACCCGAGCTCCAGAGGCATCGTCTTTCTTT	CASTRAPEASSFF
few	TRBV10-3	TRBJ2-3	TRBD2	TGTGCCATCAGTGAATCTAGCGGGGGGGCCAGAGATACGCAGTATTTT	CAISESSGGARDTQYF
-	TRBV28	TRBJ1-1	-	TGTGCCAGCAGTTTAGGGCTGATTAACACTGAAGCTTTCTTT	CASSLGLINTEAFF
-	TRBV20-1	TRBJ2-1	TRBD2	TGCAGTGCTAGTTGGCTAGCGGGGAACAATGAGCAGTTCTTC	CSASWLAGNNEQFF
few	TRBV2	TRBJ2-3	-	TGTGCCAGCAGCCCGTCAGAGGGTACGCAGTATTTT	CASSPSEGTQYF
few	TRBV20-1	TRBJ1-2	-	TGCAGTGCTAGGGCGGGCCAAAAGGGTGGCTACACCTTC	CSARAGQKGGYTF
few	TRBV6-1	TRBJ1-1	-	TGTGCCAGCAGTGAAGAGAGGCGGCAAGCTTTCTTT	CASSEERRQAFF
once	TRBV2	TRBJ2-7	-	TGTGCCAGCAGTGAAGGGACATTCTCCTACGAGCAGTACTTC	CASSEGTFSYEQYF
-	TRBV20-1	TRBJ2-1	TRBD2	TGCAGTGCAAGGGGACTAGCGGGAGTCAGGGGCTCCTACAATGAGCAGTTCTTC	CSARGLAGVRGSYNEQFF
-	TRBV18	TRBJ2-3	TRBD2	TGTGCCAGCTCACCACCGGGACTAGCTCAAGATACGCAGTATTTT	CASSPPGLAQDTQYF
few	TRBV7-2	TRBJ2-5	-	TGTGCCAGCAGCTCGTACAGCCTCCAAGAGACCCAGTACTTC	CASSSYSLQETQYF
-	TRBV15	TRBJ1-1	-	TGTGCCACCAGCAGGCGACAGATGTTGAACACTGAAGCTTTCTTT	CATSRRQMLNTEAFF
-	TRBV15	TRBJ1-1	-	TGTGCCACCAGCGAGTTACAGAACACTGAAGCTTTCTTT	CATSELQNTEAFF